The clone carrying this TCR beta chain was detected only a few times. The antigen remains undetermined. The record originates from a study of type 1 and type 2 diabetes patients. Donors had no other autoimmune disease or infection in four weeks. CDR1 and CDR2 (germline): KGHDR, SFDVKD. There are 15 residues in the CDR3. V lost 1 base and J 7 bases, leaving 12 bases between the germline ends. Study-level findings and limits: Some HECs seen only in T1D might also appear in more T2D or control samples.

Genomic DNA was the PCR template. The TCR beta CDR3 region was amplified using 30 forward and 13 reverse primers. TCRdb called the multiplex PCR reads again in MiXCR, with one record for every CDR3 protein. The sample lists 270,000 or so distinct CDR3 sequences; 47% were seen once. Sample: peripheral blood mononuclear cells (PBMCs). This chain links TRBV24-1 with TRBJ1-4; D may be TRBD1 (6 bases). The sequence was collected from a young man with type 2 diabetes. The CDR3 region is CATSDFVQGSEKLFF. CDR3 nucleotide sequence: TGTGCCACCAGTGATTTTGTACAGGGAAGTGAAAAACTGTTTTTT.